This TCR beta chain was obtained from a study of blood T cell repertoires in COVID-19. Germline lookup yields CDR1 LGHDT and CDR2 YNNKEL (reference sequence). The CDR3 runs to 12 residues. V lost 4 bases and J 6 bases, leaving 10 bases between the germline ends. The protocol was immunoSEQ multiplex PCR, while the TCRdb copy is restricted to in-frame clones and leaves out a portion. This sample has over 100,000 clones; about 88% occur once, and the top ten carry approximately 1.5%. This receptor was taken from a middle-aged man with acute or convalescent COVID-19. This chain connects TRBV3-1 (or the pseudogene TRBV3-2) to TRBJ2-7, with D perhaps TRBD1 (5 bases). Material: peripheral blood. CDR3 sequence (DNA): TGTGCCAGCAGCCCTCAGGGTTCCGAGCAGTACTTC. Protein: CASSPQGSEQYF.